This T cell receptor (beta chain) came from a study of regulatory T cells in long-lasting Graves disease. Study in general: Patients met the persistent Graves' disease definition after over 5 years of antithyroid drugs with positive TSH receptor antibodies.

Libraries of TCR beta came from iRepertoire HTBI primers plus Arm-PCR of CDR3 regions. TCRdb reanalysed the multiplex PCR reads using MiXCR and keeps one entry per CDR3 protein. The sample holds 400,000 or so distinct CDR3 sequences, less than 25% seen once. The time point here: persistent/refractory GD, antithyroid drugs over 5 years with positive TRAb. PBMCs were the source of the RNA used for TCR sequencing. This clonotype occurred a few times. V lost 0 bases and J 1 base, leaving 6 bases between the germline ends. CDR3 length: 13 amino acids. The germline gives CDR1 GTSNPN, CDR2 SVGIG (reference sequence).

The rearrangement uses TRBV30 and TRBJ1-1; no firm D call. Material: peripheral blood mononuclear cells (PBMCs), obtained when the disease was refractory, from a patient treated with antithyroid drugs. The TCR comes from a female donor with Graves disease. CDR3 amino acids: CAWSVLANTEAFF. In nucleotides, the CDR3 is TGTGCCTGGAGTGTATTGGCGAACACTGAAGCTTTCTTT.